This T cell receptor beta chain was obtained from a study of blood T cells in healthy people across ages. V gave up 1 base and J gave up 0 bases, with 10 bases separating them. The germline V gene has CDR1 SQVTM and CDR2 ANQGSEA. This CDR3 region has 15 residues. This clonotype was seen a handful of times. Next came a second PCR, run for about 7 to 12 cycles, which used a sample-barcoded 5' primer along with a J-beta primer mix. Sequencing of every sample gave 2.5 million or more CDR3-containing paired-end reads. TCRdb re-called the 5' RACE reads with MiXCR, one entry per CDR3 protein. Found here are about 1.4 million distinct CDR3 sequences, around 59% of them singletons; the top ten hold 5.5% to 8%.

The sequencing input was blood. V gene TRBV29-1 combines with J gene TRBJ2-1; tentatively, D is TRBD2 (5 bases). This receptor was taken from a man aged 18-30 years in good health. The CDR3 coding sequence is TGCAGCGTTGAAGGGGAGCAGAGCTCCTACAATGAGCAGTTCTTC. Protein sequence: CSVEGEQSSYNEQFF.